The sequence of this TCR beta chain was determined in a study of T cells after yellow fever vaccination. In the study overall: Preparation of the low-cell-number fractions used SMART-Seq v4 Ultra Low Input.

There are a few counts of this clonotype. The CDR3 sequence is 16 residues long. V lost 5 bases, J lost 6 bases, and 19 bases lay in between. Germline loops: CDR1 SGHTA, CDR2 FQGTGA. Making TCR cDNA involved 5'RACE template switching, which added UMIs and a universal primer site. TCRdb passed the 5' RACE reads through MiXCR, listing each CDR3 protein once. The table shows a few hundred thousand distinct CDR3 sequences, with approximately 3.9% occurring only once. This sequence was found in a man aged 18 to 35 who received the YFV17D yellow fever vaccine. Material: PBMCs, obtained on the day of the yellow fever booster vaccination. The J gene is TRBJ2-2, the V gene TRBV7-3, with D tentatively TRBD1 (6 bases). The CDR3 protein is CASSPFMGASAGELFF. In DNA, the CDR3 is TGTGCCAGCAGCCCCTTTATGGGGGCATCCGCCGGGGAGCTGTTTTTT.